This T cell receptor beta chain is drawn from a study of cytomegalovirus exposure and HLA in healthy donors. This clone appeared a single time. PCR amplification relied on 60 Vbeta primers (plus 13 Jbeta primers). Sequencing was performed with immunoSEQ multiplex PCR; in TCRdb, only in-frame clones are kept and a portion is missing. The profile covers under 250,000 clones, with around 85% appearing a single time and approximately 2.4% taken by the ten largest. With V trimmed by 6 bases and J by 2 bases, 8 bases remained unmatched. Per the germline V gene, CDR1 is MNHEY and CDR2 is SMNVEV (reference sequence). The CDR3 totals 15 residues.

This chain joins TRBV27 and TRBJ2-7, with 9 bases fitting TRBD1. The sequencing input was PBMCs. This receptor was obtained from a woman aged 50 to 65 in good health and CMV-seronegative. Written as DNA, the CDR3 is TGTGCCAGCAGCCGCCCCCGGACAGGGGCCTACGAGCAGTACTTC. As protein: CASSRPRTGAYEQYF.